What follows are 13 T cell receptor beta chains derived from one specimen sequenced in a study of spatial heterogeneity in lung cancer. Time point reported: sample taken at primary tumor resection. In each case, whole RNA from tumor, nontumor lung or frozen PBMC was sequenced unsorted. A single record per CDR3 protein comes from TCRdb applying MiXCR to the 5' RACE reads. The sample includes 82,000 or so distinct CDR3 sequences, 10% to 15% seen only once; the top ten take approximately 4.2%. Sequenced here: PBMCs, sampled at surgery. Every receptor here comes from a male donor with early-stage non-small cell lung cancer.

CDR3 DNA: TGCAGCGTTGAAGTGGCGGGGGCAGGGGAAAAACTGTTTTTT. It translates to CSVEVAGAGEKLFF. V gene TRBV29-1 combines with J gene TRBJ1-4, with a weak D call TRBD1 (6 bases). V lost 1 base and J 8 bases, leaving 14 bases between the germline ends. The CDR3 spans 14 residues. Germline V CDR1 and CDR2: SQVTM, ANQGSEA.

V is TRBV2 and J is TRBJ2-2; D is perhaps TRBD2 (7 bases). The V end lost 6 bases, the J end lost 2 bases, and 16 bases lay between the germline ends. The CDR3 is 16 residues long. Germline CDR1 SNHLY, CDR2 FYNNEI. CDR3 in amino acids: CASSEQGLPNTGELFF. Here the CDR3 DNA reads TGTGCCAGCAGCGAACAGGGACTACCCAACACCGGGGAGCTGTTTTTT.

V and J are TRBV5-1 and TRBJ1-1; possibly TRBD1 for D (6 bases). CDR1 and CDR2 from the germline V gene are SGHRS and YFSETQ. The CDR3 runs to 15 residues. V dropped 4 bases and J dropped 4 bases, with 17 bases sitting between them. The CDR3 loop reads CASSPLGGKGTEAFF. As DNA, the CDR3 is TGCGCCAGCAGCCCGCTAGGGGGAAAAGGCACTGAAGCTTTCTTT.

J is TRBJ2-5 and V is TRBV12-3 or TRBV12-4; tentative D call: TRBD1 (6 bases). The CDR3 has 13 amino acids. V was trimmed by 8 bases and J by 4 bases, leaving 14 bases between them. CDR3 region: CASSQGQGETQYF. DNA of the CDR3: TGTGCCAGCTCCCAGGGACAAGGAGAGACCCAGTACTTC.

This clonotype has just a few counts. This chain uses TRBV5-8 with TRBJ2-7; perhaps TRBD2 as D (6 bases). The CDR3 contains 16 residues. The V and J ends lost 3 bases and 3 bases respectively, with 19 bases between them. Germline lookup yields CDR1 SGHTS and CDR2 YDEGEE. The CDR3: CASSWRGAGTVYEQYF. In DNA, the CDR3 is TGTGCCAGCAGCTGGAGAGGTGCAGGGACTGTCTACGAGCAGTACTTC.

The gene calls are TRBV6-1 and TRBJ2-3, with TRBD2 matching over 8 bases. The CDR3 is 18 amino acids. The germline gives CDR1 MNHNS, CDR2 SASEGT. The J segment lost 0 bases and the V segment lost 5 bases, leaving 13 bases of the junction unmatched. DNA for the CDR3: TGTGCCAGCAGTCTTGAAAGCGGGGGCCAAATTAGCACAGATACGCAGTATTTT. This codes for CASSLESGGQISTDTQYF.

In its sample, this clonotype was seen many times. J is TRBJ1-4 and V is TRBV2; D possibly corresponds to TRBD1 (5 bases). The CDR3 is made up of 15 amino acids. From germline, CDR1 is SNHLY and CDR2 FYNNEI. Trimming removed 6 bases from V and 5 bases from J, with 16 bases in between. The CDR3 sequence is CASSKSGPSNEKLFF. In DNA, the CDR3 is TGTGCCAGCAGCAAATCGGGACCGAGCAATGAAAAACTGTTTTTT.

V is TRBV28 and J is TRBJ1-5; maybe TRBD1 (5 bases). Germline CDR1 MDHEN, CDR2 SYDVKM. CDR3 length equals 17 residues. V was cut by 6 bases and J by 3 bases, with 21 bases left in between. The CDR3 nucleotides are TGTGCCAGCAGCCGAATGCCGGGGACGGTAATCAATCAGCCCCAGCATTTT. This sequence encodes CASSRMPGTVINQPQHF.

V and J are TRBV9 and TRBJ1-5, with 7 bases identical to TRBD1. V was pared by 5 bases and J by 5 bases, with 7 bases of the junction left unmatched. In germline, CDR1 is SGDLS, CDR2 YYNGEE. The CDR3 totals 14 residues. CDR3 DNA sequence: TGTGCCAGCAGTTTGACAGGGACCGATCAGCCCCAGCATTTT. It specifies CASSLTGTDQPQHF.

This clonotype was counted between two and nine times. CDR3 coding DNA: TGTGCCAGCAGCCCCCTCGGGCGGGAGTTTGAGACCCAGTACTTC. Protein product: CASSPLGREFETQYF. The chain links TRBV7-3 to TRBJ2-5, with 7 positions matching TRBD2. The length of the CDR3 is 15 residues. J was trimmed by 5 bases and V by 5 bases; bases with no gene match: 11. Germline CDR1 reads SGHTA; CDR2 reads FQGTGA.

This clonotype was seen many times. V is TRBV7-3 and J is TRBJ1-6, with 8 bases fitting TRBD1. CDR1 is SGHTA and CDR2 is FQGTGA in the germline V gene. The CDR3 is 13 residues long. V shed 4 bases and J 7 bases; nucleotides not matched to a gene: 0. CDR3 nucleotide sequence: TGTGCCAGCAGCTGGGACAGGAATTCACCCCTCCACTTT. It encodes CASSWDRNSPLHF.

This clonotype was recorded at least ten times. The chain couples TRBV11-2 to TRBJ1-6, with D possibly being TRBD1 (6 bases). CDR3 length: 13 amino acids. Trimming removed 0 bases from V and 11 bases from J, with 8 bases in between. Germline assignment: CDR1 SGHAT and CDR2 FQNNGV. The CDR3 DNA sequence: TGTGCCAGCAGCTTAGAAGGGGGAACACCCCTCCACTTT. Its protein is CASSLEGGTPLHF.

This clonotype showed up many times. The V call is TRBV6-5, the J call TRBJ2-3; D possibly matches TRBD1 or TRBD2 (5 bases each). Germline V gene lookup returns CDR1 MNHEY and CDR2 SVGAGI. This CDR3 is 16 amino acids long. The V gene lost 6 bases and the J gene lost 0 bases, with 16 bases spanning the gap. The CDR3 loop reads CASSPSRDRSTDTQYF. The CDR3, as DNA: TGTGCCAGCAGCCCCTCCCGGGACCGAAGCACAGATACGCAGTATTTT.